The clone carrying this T cell receptor beta chain was seen only a few times. The data stem from a study of preoperative IRX-2 immunotherapy in early breast cancer. The CDR3 runs 16 residues. Germline loops: CDR1 SGHDT, CDR2 YYEEEE. V lost 2 bases to trimming and J lost 2 bases; unmatched junction nucleotides: 8. TCRdb's table, derived via immunoSEQ multiplex PCR, lists solely in-frame clones and lacks some. This sample carries over 55,000 clones, around 94% of them seen once, and the ten largest clones take approximately 1.8%. Noted treatment: preoperative locoregional IRX-2 cytokine immunotherapy. Patients received preoperative, locoregional IRX-2 cytokine immunotherapy in a phase Ib study.

This receptor was taken from a human donor with breast cancer. Sampling was carried out from a patient treated with IRX-2 immunotherapy. V gene TRBV5-6 combines with J gene TRBJ1-2; TRBD1 matches 8 bases. CDR3 region: CASSFLDRGSNYGYTF. CDR3 DNA: TGTGCCAGCAGCTTCTTAGACAGGGGCTCAAACTATGGCTACACCTTC. The variable domain in full, with the rest retrieved from reference TRBV5-6 and TRBJ1-2, is DAGVTQSPTHLIKTRGQQVTLRCSPKSGHDTVSWYQQALGQGPQFIFQYYEEEERQRGNFPDRFSGHQFPNYSSELNVNALLLGDSALYLCASSFLDRGSNYGYTFGSGTRLTVV.